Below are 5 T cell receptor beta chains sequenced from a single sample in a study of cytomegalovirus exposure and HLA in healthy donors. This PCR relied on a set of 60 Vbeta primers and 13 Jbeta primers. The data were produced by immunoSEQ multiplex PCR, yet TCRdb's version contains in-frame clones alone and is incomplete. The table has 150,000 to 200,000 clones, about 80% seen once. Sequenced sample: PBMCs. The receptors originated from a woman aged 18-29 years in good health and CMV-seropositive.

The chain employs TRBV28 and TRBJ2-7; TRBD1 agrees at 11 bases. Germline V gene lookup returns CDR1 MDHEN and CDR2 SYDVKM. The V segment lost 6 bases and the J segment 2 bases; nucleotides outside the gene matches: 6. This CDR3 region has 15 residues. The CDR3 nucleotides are TGTGCCAGCAGATTACCGGGACAGGGGGCCTACGAGCAGTACTTC. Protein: CASRLPGQGAYEQYF.

Here the CDR3 reads CASSPDRGLSTGELFF. The CDR3 DNA reads TGTGCCAGCAGCCCAGACAGGGGTTTGAGCACCGGGGAGCTGTTTTTT. The rearrangement uses TRBV5-4 and TRBJ2-2, with 8 bases identical to TRBD1. The CDR3 length is 16 residues. V lost 4 bases to trimming and J lost 4 bases; unmatched junction nucleotides: 9. The germline CDR1 and CDR2 sequences are SGHNT and YYREEE (reference sequence).

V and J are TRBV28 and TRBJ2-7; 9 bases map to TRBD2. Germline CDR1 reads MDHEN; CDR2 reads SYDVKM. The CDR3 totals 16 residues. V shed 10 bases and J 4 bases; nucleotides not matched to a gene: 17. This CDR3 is CATQDPQGTSGYEQYV. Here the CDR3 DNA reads TGTGCCACCCAGGACCCACAGGGAACTAGCGGGTACGAGCAGTACGTC.

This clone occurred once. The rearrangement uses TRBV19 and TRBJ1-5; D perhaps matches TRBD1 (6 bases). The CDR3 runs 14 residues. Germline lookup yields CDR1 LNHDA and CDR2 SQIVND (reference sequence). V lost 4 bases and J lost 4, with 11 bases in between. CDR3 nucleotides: TGTGCCAGTAGTACCTGGACAGATAATCAGCCCCAGCATTTT. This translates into CASSTWTDNQPQHF.

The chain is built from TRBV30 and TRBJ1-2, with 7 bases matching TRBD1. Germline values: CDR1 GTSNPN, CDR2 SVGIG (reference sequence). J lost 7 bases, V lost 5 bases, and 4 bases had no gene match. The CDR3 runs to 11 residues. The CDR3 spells CAWSQGSGYTF. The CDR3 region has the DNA TGTGCCTGGTCACAGGGGTCTGGCTACACCTTC.